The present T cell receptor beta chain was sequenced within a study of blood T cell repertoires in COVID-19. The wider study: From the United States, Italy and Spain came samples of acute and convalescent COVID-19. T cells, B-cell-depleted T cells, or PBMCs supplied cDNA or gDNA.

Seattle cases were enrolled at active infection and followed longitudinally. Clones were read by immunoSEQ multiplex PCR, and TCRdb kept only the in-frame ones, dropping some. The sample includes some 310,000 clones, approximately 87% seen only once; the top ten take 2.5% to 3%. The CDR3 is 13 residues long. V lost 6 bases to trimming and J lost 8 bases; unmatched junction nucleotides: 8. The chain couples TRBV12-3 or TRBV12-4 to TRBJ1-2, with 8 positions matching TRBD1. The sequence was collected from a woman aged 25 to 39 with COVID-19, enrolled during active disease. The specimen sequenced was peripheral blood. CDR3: CASSPTGAGGYTF. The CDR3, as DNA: TGTGCCAGCAGCCCGACAGGGGCTGGAGGCTACACCTTC.